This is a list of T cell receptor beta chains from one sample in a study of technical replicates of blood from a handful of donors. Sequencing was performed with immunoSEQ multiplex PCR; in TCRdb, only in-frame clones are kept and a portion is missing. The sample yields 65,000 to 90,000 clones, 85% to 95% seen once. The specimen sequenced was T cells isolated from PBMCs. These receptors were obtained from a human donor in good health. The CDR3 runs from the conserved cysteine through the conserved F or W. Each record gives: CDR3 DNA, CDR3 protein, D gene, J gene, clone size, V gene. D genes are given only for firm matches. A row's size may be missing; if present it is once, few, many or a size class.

TGTGCCAGCAGTTACTCGGGGGAGGGAGATGAAGCTTTCTTT CASSYSGEGDEAFF NA TRBJ1-1 NA TRBV6-5
TGTGCCATCATGAGGCAGGGGGAAACTGAAGCTTTCTTT CAIMRQGETEAFF TRBD1 TRBJ1-1 once TRBV10-3
TGTGCCAGCAGCTTAGATCCCGGGGATACGCAGTATTTT CASSLDPGDTQYF NA TRBJ2-3 NA TRBV7-2
TGCGCCAGCAGCCGACTTTGGACAGAGGGAGAGACCCAGTACTTC CASSRLWTEGETQYF NA TRBJ2-5 NA TRBV4-3
TGTGCCAGTAGTATTCTATCGGGACAGGGATACGAGCAGTACTTC CASSILSGQGYEQYF TRBD1 TRBJ2-7 NA TRBV19
TGCAGCGTTGAAGATCGGTGGACAGGGTCAACTTTCTTT CSVEDRWTGSTFF TRBD1 TRBJ1-1 NA TRBV29-1
TGTGCCATCAGTGTTCAGGGTGAAGCTTTCTTT CAISVQGEAFF NA TRBJ1-1 NA TRBV10-3
TGTGCCAGCAGTTACAGCGGGAGGGCGACAGATACGCAGTATTTT CASSYSGRATDTQYF TRBD2 TRBJ2-3 NA TRBV6-5
TGTGCCAGCAGCTTAGGCAGGGAGACCCAGTACTTC CASSLGRETQYF NA TRBJ2-5 NA TRBV7-2
TGTGCCATCAGTGAGAACAGGGGGAGACCGGGAAGCACTGAAGCTTTCTTT CAISENRGRPGSTEAFF TRBD1 TRBJ1-1 NA TRBV10-3
TGTGCCAGCAGCGTATGGTTCGGGGAAACAGATACGCAGTATTTT CASSVWFGETDTQYF NA TRBJ2-3 NA TRBV9
TGTGCCAGCTCACCACCGGGGCAGAACACTGAAGCTTTCTTT CASSPPGQNTEAFF NA TRBJ1-1 once TRBV18
TGTGCCTGGGAGATAGATAACTCAGGGGGCAGCTCCTACGAGCAGTACTTC CAWEIDNSGGSSYEQYF TRBD1 TRBJ2-7 NA TRBV30
TGTGCCAGCAGCATCGGACAGGGAGATAACACCGGGGAGCTGTTTTTT CASSIGQGDNTGELFF TRBD1 TRBJ2-2 NA TRBV7-9
TGTGCCAGCAGTTACAGGGTAGACGGGGAGCTGTTTTTT CASSYRVDGELFF NA TRBJ2-2 NA TRBV7-9
TGTGCCAGCAGCTTAATCGGACTAGCGGAATCAGATACGCAGTATTTT CASSLIGLAESDTQYF TRBD2 TRBJ2-3 once TRBV5-6
TGTGCCAGCAGCAATCTAGCGGGAGGAGTAAATGAGCAGTTCTTC CASSNLAGGVNEQFF TRBD2 TRBJ2-1 NA TRBV7-9
TGTGCCAGCAGCTTTAGCGGGGATACGCAGTATTTT CASSFSGDTQYF TRBD2 TRBJ2-3 NA TRBV7-3
TGTGCCAGCACCTACAGGGCCTCCTACGAGCAGTACTTC CASTYRASYEQYF NA TRBJ2-7 NA TRBV11-1
TGTGCCAGTAGCGGTAGCTCCTACAATGAGCAGTTCTTC CASSGSSYNEQFF NA TRBJ2-1 NA TRBV19
TGTGCCAGTCGTTTCCGGGGTACGTCAGGTGAAGCTTTCTTT CASRFRGTSGEAFF NA TRBJ1-1 once TRBV6-1
TGTGCCAGCAGTTACTCCCAGTCAGTTTCCTACGAGCAGTACTTC CASSYSQSVSYEQYF NA TRBJ2-7 NA TRBV6-6
TGTGCCAGTAGTAGGGGACAGGGTCGCAAAAACATTCAGTACTTC CASSRGQGRKNIQYF TRBD1 TRBJ2-4 NA TRBV19
TGTGCCAGCAGCTACGGGACTTCGGGCACTGAAGCTTTCTTT CASSYGTSGTEAFF NA TRBJ1-1 once TRBV5-4
TGTGCCAGCAGGAAGCGGGAGGAAACCGGGGAGCTGTTTTTT CASRKREETGELFF TRBD2 TRBJ2-2 once TRBV2
TGTGCCAGTAACGGTAACACCGGGGAGCTGTTTTTT CASNGNTGELFF NA TRBJ2-2 NA TRBV19
TGTGCCAGCAGTCGGGGGGGTTATGGCACAGATACGCAGTATTTT CASSRGGYGTDTQYF TRBD2 TRBJ2-3 NA TRBV28